This TCR beta chain was sequenced for a study of blood T cells in healthy people across ages. The CDR3 is 12 residues long. The germline V and J ends were trimmed by 6 bases and 6 bases, with 11 bases remaining between them. Primed by a sample-barcoded 5' primer and a J-beta primer mix, a second PCR proceeded for about 6 to 12 cycles. Through a template-switch adaptor with 12 random nucleotides, each cDNA molecule received a tag. MiXCR, applied by TCRdb to the 5' RACE reads, yields one record per CDR3 protein. The sample holds over 1,500,000 distinct CDR3 sequences, about 39% seen once. This clonotype was counted only a few times. Extracted total RNA amounted to at least 6 micrograms for each sample.

What was sequenced was blood. The chain has TRBV12-3 or TRBV12-4 and TRBJ2-5, with D uncertain. This sequence originates from a human donor in good health. The CDR3 DNA follows: TGTGCCAGCAGCACCCTGGAACAGACCCAGTACTTC. It codes for CASSTLEQTQYF.